This passage covers 3 T cell receptor beta chains from one sample sequenced in a study of graft-versus-host responses after intestinal transplantation. Profiled with immunoSEQ multiplex PCR; TCRdb holds only in-frame clones, not every one. The sample records 1,500 to 2,000 clones, around 39% being singletons. The culture paired some 200,000 irradiated violet-dye-labeled stimulators with some 200,000 CFSE-labeled responders. The sample in question was alloreactive CD8+ T cells from a mixed lymphocyte reaction culture, obtained before transplantation. Subset reported: CFSE-low proliferating T cells sorted from roughly six-day pre-transplant mixed lymphocyte reaction (GvH or HvG direction). These receptors came from a human patient who was an organ donor for intestinal transplantation.

This clone is labeled large. The rearrangement joins TRBV19 to TRBJ1-5, with TRBD1 matching over 7 bases. V lost 5 bases to trimming and J lost 0 bases; unmatched junction nucleotides: 4. The CDR3 covers 15 residues. The germline V gene encodes CDR1 LNHDA and CDR2 SQIVND (reference sequence). In DNA, the CDR3 is TGTGCCAGTAGTTGGACAGGCGATAGCAATCAGCCCCAGCATTTT. Residues: CASSWTGDSNQPQHF.

This clone has only a few counts. The chain recombines TRBV7-2 with TRBJ1-2, with D hard to call. The CDR3 is 12 amino acids. Germline CDR1 is SGHTA and CDR2 is FQGNSA. V was trimmed by 2 bases and J by 8 bases, leaving 9 bases between them. This chain's CDR3 is CASSLQPFGYTF. In nucleotides, the CDR3 is TGTGCCAGCAGCTTACAACCTTTCGGCTACACCTTC.

This chain links TRBV7-2 with TRBJ2-7; TRBD1 is a possible D gene (6 bases). Germline V gives CDR1 SGHTA, CDR2 FQGNSA. The CDR3 is 19 residues long. The germline V and J ends were trimmed by 4 bases and 5 bases, with 30 bases remaining between them. CDR3 bases: TGTGCCAGCAGCTCCCGGGACACGACGCCGCACCCGTTGGTCGACGAGCAGTACTTC. Its translation: CASSSRDTTPHPLVDEQYF. Based on the CDR3 plus reference TRBV7-2 and TRBJ2-7, the full variable domain is GAGVSQSPSNKVTEKGKDVELRCDPISGHTALYWYRQSLGQGLEFLIYFQGNSAPDKSGLPSDRFSAERTGGSVSTLTIQRTQQEDSAVYLCASSSRDTTPHPLVDEQYFGPGTRLTVT.